The 21 T cell receptor beta chains below all came from one sample that was sequenced in a study of siplizumab effects on memory and regulatory T cells. The protocol was immunoSEQ multiplex PCR, while the TCRdb copy is restricted to in-frame clones and leaves out a portion. This table has some 97,000 clones, around 95% appearing once. The source material was Tregs sorted from blood. Receptors originate from a human donor in good health.

This clone was counted once. The rearrangement uses TRBV27 and TRBJ2-7; D may be TRBD1 (6 bases). V was clipped by 3 bases and J by 4 bases, with 13 bases between them. CDR3 size: 14 residues. Germline-derived CDR1 and CDR2 are MNHEY and SMNVEV (reference sequence). The CDR3 sequence: CASSFLDRIYEQYF. The CDR3 coding sequence is TGTGCCAGCAGTTTTCTGGACAGAATTTACGAGCAGTACTTC.

The chain joins TRBV9 to TRBJ2-5; maybe TRBD1 (6 bases). The DNA end is a closer match to TRBJ2-7, so the J assignment may be wrong. CDR1 SGDLS and CDR2 YYNGEE come from the germline V gene. The CDR3 is 15 residues long. The DNA of the CDR3 is TGTGCCAGCAGCGTAACAGGGTCGTTTGGTTACGAGCAGTACTTC. It encodes CASSVTGSFGYEQYF.

The chain carries TRBV19 and TRBJ2-2, with D possibly being TRBD1 (5 bases). V dropped 4 bases and J dropped 1 base, with 10 bases sitting between them. The CDR3 is made up of 15 amino acids. Germline lookup yields CDR1 LNHDA and CDR2 SQIVND (reference sequence). This CDR3 reads CASSKGQLNTGELFF. Written as DNA, the CDR3 is TGTGCCAGTAGTAAAGGACAACTGAACACCGGGGAGCTGTTTTTT.

The chain employs TRBV9 and TRBJ1-1; the D is unclear. Looked up from germline, CDR1 is SGDLS and CDR2 is YYNGEE. This CDR3 is built from 16 residues. V gave up 0 bases and J gave up 1 base, with 13 bases separating them. CDR3 protein: CASSVGLQTTNTEAFF. The CDR3 coding sequence is TGTGCCAGCAGCGTAGGTCTACAGACTACGAACACTGAAGCTTTCTTT.

J is TRBJ1-1 and V is TRBV18; TRBD1 matches 7 bases. The CDR3 consists of 15 residues. J gave up 3 bases and V 6 bases, and 10 bases lay outside the gene matches. Germline-derived CDR1 and CDR2 are KGHSH and LQKENI. The CDR3 spells CASSRDRASYTEAFF. CDR3 nucleotides: TGTGCCAGCTCGCGAGACAGGGCTTCCTACACTGAAGCTTTCTTT.

This CDR3 is CASTDRSVAFF. CDR3 DNA sequence: TGTGCCAGCACCGACCGGTCTGTGGCTTTCTTT. The J gene is TRBJ1-1, the V gene TRBV27; D is undetermined. There are 11 residues in the CDR3. V was cut by 7 bases and J by 11 bases, with 14 bases left in between. From germline, CDR1 is MNHEY and CDR2 SMNVEV (reference sequence).

The chain recombines TRBV5-6 with TRBJ2-7; 14 positions agree with TRBD2. The V and J ends lost 4 bases and 7 bases, in that order; junction bases with no gene match: 16. Germline V gives CDR1 SGHDT, CDR2 YYEEEE. CDR3 size: 18 residues. The CDR3 is CASSPISRTSGRRQEQYF. Here the CDR3 DNA reads TGTGCCAGCAGCCCAATATCCAGGACTAGCGGGAGGAGGCAGGAGCAGTACTTC.

Only one count was recorded for this clone. This sequence joins TRBV7-2 and TRBJ2-7; TRBD2 matches 10 bases. Trimming cost V 5 bases and J 4 bases; bases outside gene matches: 8. This CDR3 contains 15 residues. CDR1 is SGHTA, CDR2 FQGNSA, per germline. CDR3 nucleotide sequence: TGTGCCAGCAGCCCAAGGCGGGGACTAGCGTACGAGCAGTACTTC. The encoded protein is CASSPRRGLAYEQYF.

The chain is built from TRBV4-1 and TRBJ2-5; 12 positions match TRBD2. V trimming: 3 bases; J trimming: 4 bases; junction bases outside the gene matches: 12. CDR3 size: 18 residues. Per germline, CDR1 MGHRA and CDR2 YSYEKL. Written as DNA, the CDR3 is TGCGCCAGCAGCCATTACCCTAGCGGGGGGGGAATTAGAGAGACCCAGTACTTC. Its protein is CASSHYPSGGGIRETQYF.

The CDR3 bases are TGTGCCAGCATGTCTTCCGGGACAGGGCCTCAGCCCCAGCATTTT. Translation: CASMSSGTGPQPQHF. The rearrangement joins TRBV2 to TRBJ1-5; 9 positions agree with TRBD1. Per the germline V gene, CDR1 is SNHLY and CDR2 is FYNNEI. There are 15 residues in the CDR3. Trimming removed 7 bases from V and 6 bases from J; junction bases left unmatched: 10.

V usage is TRBV14 and J usage is TRBJ1-1, with unresolved D. V was cut by 5 bases and J by 5 bases, with 6 bases left in between. This CDR3 is 11 amino acids long. The V gene's germline CDR1 is SGHDN and CDR2 FVKESK. Written as DNA, the CDR3 is TGTGCCAGCAGCGTTAAGACTGAAGCTTTCTTT. Translation: CASSVKTEAFF.

This chain links TRBV10-3 with TRBJ2-7, with no clear D. This CDR3 spans 13 amino acids. Germline CDR1 reads ENHRY; CDR2 reads SYGVKD. Trimming left V 0 bases short and J 1 base short, with 4 bases between. Here the CDR3 DNA reads TGTGCCATCAGTGAGTCGCCATCCTACGAGCAGTACTTC. Amino acids: CAISESPSYEQYF.

This clone came up once. V gene TRBV27 combines with J gene TRBJ2-7; D is possibly TRBD2 (5 bases). The CDR3 length is 16 residues. From germline, CDR1 is MNHEY and CDR2 SMNVEV (reference sequence). V lost 6 bases, J lost 0 bases, and 18 bases lay in between. The CDR3 region has the DNA TGTGCCAGCAGATCACTCACTAGATCTACCTCCTACGAGCAGTACTTC. Protein product: CASRSLTRSTSYEQYF.

The chain carries TRBV5-1 and TRBJ2-3; 7 nucleotides align to TRBD2. After removal of 4 bases from V and 0 bases from J, the junction contained 5 bases not matched to a gene. The CDR3 is made up of 15 amino acids. Germline loops: CDR1 SGHRS, CDR2 YFSETQ. CDR3 DNA sequence: TGCGCCAGCAGCGCCCCTAGCGGCAGCACAGATACGCAGTATTTT. This encodes CASSAPSGSTDTQYF.

The chain combines TRBV28 with TRBJ2-3; possibly TRBD2 for D (5 bases). Germline V lookup: CDR1 MDHEN, CDR2 SYDVKM. This CDR3 is 14 amino acids long. The ends were cut back, 3 bases at V and 5 bases at J, with 12 bases in the middle. Written as DNA, the CDR3 is TGTGCCAGCAGTTTCTTCGGCGGAGGAGATACGCAGTATTTT. This translates into CASSFFGGGDTQYF. Looking up the rest from reference TRBV28 and TRBJ2-3 gives the full variable domain: DVKVTQSSRYLVKRTGEKVFLECVQDMDHENMFWYRQDPGLGLRLIYFSYDVKMKEKGDIPEGYSVSREKKERFSLILESASTNQTSMYLCASSFFGGGDTQYFGPGTRLTVL.

The CDR3 DNA sequence: TGTGCCAGCAGCGTGACAGGGGGGTCCTACGAGCAGTACTTC. Translation gives CASSVTGGSYEQYF. The chain combines TRBV9 with TRBJ2-7; 9 bases are a match to TRBD1. V shed 2 bases and J 1 base; nucleotides not matched to a gene: 1. CDR3 length: 14 residues. The germline V gene encodes CDR1 SGDLS and CDR2 YYNGEE.

The chain links TRBV5-1 to TRBJ2-1; 8 bases are shared with TRBD2. Per the germline V gene, CDR1 is SGHRS and CDR2 is YFSETQ. With V trimmed by 4 bases and J by 7 bases, 13 bases remained unmatched. The CDR3 has 16 amino acids. The CDR3 loop reads CASSGGTRLSSNEQFF. The DNA for the CDR3 is TGCGCCAGCAGCGGGGGGACTAGATTAAGTTCGAATGAGCAGTTCTTC. The full variable domain, rest sourced from reference TRBV5-1 and TRBJ2-1, is KAGVTQTPRYLIKTRGQQVTLSCSPISGHRSVSWYQQTPGQGLQFLFEYFSETQRNKGNFPGRFSGRQFSNSRSEMNVSTLELGDSALYLCASSGGTRLSSNEQFFGPGTRLTVL.

The chain combines TRBV7-9 with TRBJ1-1; the match to TRBD1 covers 8 bases. The CDR3 spans 15 residues. The V segment lost 2 bases and the J segment 3 bases; nucleotides outside the gene matches: 5. Germline lookup yields CDR1 SEHNR and CDR2 FQNEAQ (reference sequence). CDR3 bases: TGTGCCAGCAGCTTACAGGGGGCCATAGACACTGAAGCTTTCTTT. Its translation is CASSLQGAIDTEAFF.

This rearrangement joins TRBV10-3 to TRBJ2-7, with no clear D. The germline V gene has CDR1 ENHRY and CDR2 SYGVKD. Deletions cut 4 bases from V and 5 bases from J, with 12 bases between. The CDR3 extends over 13 amino acids. CDR3 sequence reads: CAISGFSGDEQYF. The CDR3 DNA reads TGTGCCATCAGTGGTTTCTCGGGTGACGAGCAGTACTTC.

This clone was counted once. The chain carries TRBV20-1 and TRBJ2-1; D is perhaps TRBD1 (5 bases). Trimming left V 6 bases short and J 7 bases short, with 10 bases between. The CDR3 consists of 11 residues. Germline CDR1 and CDR2: DFQATT and SNEGSKA (reference sequence). CDR3 DNA: TGCAGTGCAGGGGATGCGAATGAGCAGTTCTTC. Translation: CSAGDANEQFF.

The genes are TRBV28 and TRBJ1-2; 8 bases line up with TRBD1. The length of the CDR3 is 12 residues. Germline-derived CDR1 and CDR2 are MDHEN and SYDVKM. V was pared by 11 bases and J by 6 bases, with 8 bases of the junction left unmatched. Written as DNA, the CDR3 is TGTGCCTATCAGGACAGGGTGAATGGCTACACCTTC. Protein: CAYQDRVNGYTF.